These T cell receptor beta chains were read from a single sample in a study of technical replicates of blood from a few donors. Using immunoSEQ multiplex PCR, the repertoire was profiled, and TCRdb retains in-frame clones only, with some absent. The table records about 74,000 clones, roughly 77% of them present only once. The sequenced material came from PBMCs. These receptor sequences come from a human donor in good health. Some clones in this sample may be carry-over from other donors' samples. Each CDR3 is given with its conserved first and last residue. A D gene is named only where the DNA matches it firmly. Where a row states a size, it is once, few, many or the class of an expanded clone; other rows omit it.

d_call	v_call	j_call	clone_size	cdr3_aa	cdr3_nt
.	TRBV7-3	TRBJ2-2	.	CASTSQGGWTGELFF	TGTGCCAGCACCTCACAGGGGGGGTGGACCGGGGAGCTGTTTTTT
.	TRBV7-9	TRBJ1-6	.	CASSLGEEGTYNSPLHF	TGTGCCAGCAGCTTAGGAGAGGAGGGCACCTATAATTCACCCCTCCACTTT
.	TRBV27	TRBJ2-3	medium-sized	CASSPYFQGPDTQYF	TGTGCCAGCAGTCCATACTTCCAGGGTCCAGATACGCAGTATTTT
TRBD2	TRBV5-1	TRBJ2-1	medium-sized	CASSSSGGYNEQFF	TGCGCCAGCAGCTCTAGCGGGGGGTACAATGAGCAGTTCTTC
.	TRBV19	TRBJ1-4	few	CASLQDRNEKLFF	TGTGCCAGTCTTCAGGACAGAAATGAAAAACTGTTTTTT
TRBD2	TRBV11-2	TRBJ2-2	.	CASSPGLAGGGAGELFF	TGTGCCAGCAGCCCGGGACTAGCGGGGGGAGGGGCCGGGGAGCTGTTTTTT
TRBD2	TRBV7-2	TRBJ2-7	.	CASSLGGLLYEQYF	TGTGCCAGCAGCTTGGGAGGGCTCTTGTACGAGCAGTACTTC
TRBD1	TRBV6-5	TRBJ1-1	.	CASRSGTGRPEAFF	TGTGCCAGCAGATCCGGGACAGGGAGACCTGAAGCTTTCTTT
TRBD1	TRBV12-5	TRBJ1-4	.	CASDSQGAGTNEKLFF	TGTGCTAGTGATTCACAGGGGGCAGGAACTAATGAAAAACTGTTTTTT
.	TRBV6-5	TRBJ2-3	.	CASSRGGGGTDTQYF	TGTGCCAGCAGTCGAGGGGGGGGTGGCACAGATACGCAGTATTTT
.	TRBV30	TRBJ2-3	.	CAWSAGSTFDTQYF	TGTGCCTGGAGTGCCGGGAGTACTTTTGATACGCAGTATTTT
TRBD1	TRBV28	TRBJ2-2	.	CASTPLYPGQGRTGELFF	TGTGCCAGCACTCCTTTGTATCCGGGACAGGGGCGGACCGGGGAGCTGTTTTTT
TRBD1	TRBV4-1	TRBJ2-5	once	CASSQDVVTGVGKTQYF	TGCGCCAGCAGCCAAGATGTGGTGACAGGGGTGGGAAAGACCCAGTACTTC
.	TRBV4-1	TRBJ2-4	few	CASSQDGAQLAKNIQYF	TGCGCCAGCAGCCAAGATGGGGCGCAATTAGCCAAAAACATTCAGTACTTC
TRBD1	TRBV9	TRBJ1-6	.	CASSAEGTGVSPLHF	TGTGCCAGCAGCGCCGAAGGGACAGGGGTTTCACCCCTCCACTTT
.	TRBV6-1	TRBJ1-5	few	CASSVSGPLSNQPQHF	TGTGCCAGCAGTGTGTCAGGGCCCCTAAGCAATCAGCCCCAGCATTTT
.	TRBV6-1	TRBJ2-7	.	CASSEFLGYEQYF	TGTGCCAGCAGTGAGTTCCTCGGCTACGAGCAGTACTTC
.	TRBV30	TRBJ1-1	.	CAWSRSRFIEAFF	TGTGCCTGGAGTCGGTCCAGGTTCATAGAAGCTTTCTTT
.	TRBV11-2	TRBJ2-7	.	CASSALKGETYEQYF	TGTGCCAGCAGCGCCCTCAAAGGGGAAACCTACGAGCAGTACTTC
.	TRBV7-9	TRBJ1-4	once	CASSPTGNEKLFF	TGTGCCAGCAGCCCGACTGGAAATGAAAAACTGTTTTTT
TRBD2	TRBV11-2	TRBJ2-3	.	CASSHTSGGSRTDTQYF	TGTGCCAGCAGCCATACTAGCGGGGGGTCTCGCACAGATACGCAGTATTTT
.	TRBV5-1	TRBJ1-4	.	CASSPKGHAAPTNEKLFF	TGCGCCAGCAGCCCGAAGGGACACGCCGCTCCAACTAATGAAAAACTGTTTTTT
TRBD2	TRBV10-3	TRBJ2-1	.	CAISGPTPSGGAERNEQFF	TGTGCCATCAGTGGCCCCACTCCTAGCGGGGGGGCCGAGAGAAATGAGCAGTTCTTC
TRBD2	TRBV4-3	TRBJ2-1	.	CASSQDIWTSGKGAPEQFF	TGCGCCAGCAGCCAAGATATATGGACTAGCGGGAAGGGGGCTCCTGAGCAGTTCTTC
TRBD2	TRBV7-2	TRBJ2-1	once	CASIPLRGNNEQFF	TGTGCCAGCATCCCTTTGCGGGGGAACAATGAGCAGTTCTTC
TRBD1	TRBV6-4	TRBJ2-3	.	CASSDSRDRGSDTQYF	TGTGCCAGCAGTGATTCGCGGGACAGGGGGTCGGATACGCAGTATTTT
TRBD2	TRBV5-1	TRBJ2-7	few	CASTLAGEVNGQYF	TGCGCCAGCACCCTAGCGGGAGAGGTTAACGGGCAGTACTTC